This passage covers 29 T cell receptor beta chains from one sample sequenced in a study of CD8 T cells in ankylosing spondylitis. TCRdb analysed the 5' RACE reads with MiXCR anew, one entry per CDR3 protein. The sample carries about 360,000 distinct CDR3 sequences, roughly 14% recorded once. The sequenced sample consisted of blood, either unsorted or a sorted T cell fraction (not recorded which). These receptors all stem from a male donor with ankylosing spondylitis or in good health (not recorded which).

The chain carries TRBV7-9 and TRBJ2-1, with TRBD2 matching over 11 bases. CDR1 is SEHNR and CDR2 is FQNEAQ in the germline V gene (reference sequence). This CDR3 region has 14 residues. The J segment lost 5 bases and the V segment lost 4 bases, leaving 1 base of the junction unmatched. DNA of the CDR3: TGTGCCAGCAGCTCACTAGCGGGAGACAATGAGCAGTTCTTC. It encodes CASSSLAGDNEQFF.

This clonotype was counted at least ten times. The chain carries TRBV20-1 and TRBJ2-1, with D uncertain. V gave up 0 bases and J gave up 9 bases, with 9 bases separating them. The CDR3 contains 12 residues. From germline, CDR1 is DFQATT and CDR2 SNEGSKA (reference sequence). The CDR3 sequence is CSARDDRPEQFF. In DNA form, the CDR3 reads TGCAGTGCTAGAGATGATAGGCCTGAGCAGTTCTTC.

The gene calls are TRBV9 and TRBJ2-4; no clear D gene. There are 13 residues in the CDR3. V lost 0 bases and J 5 bases, leaving 6 bases between the germline ends. Per the germline V gene, CDR1 is SGDLS and CDR2 is YYNGEE. The CDR3 nucleotides are TGTGCCAGCAGCGTAGCCCCAGAAAACATTCAGTACTTC. It translates to CASSVAPENIQYF.

This clonotype turned up a few times. The chain uses TRBV12-3 or TRBV12-4 and TRBJ1-5; 7 bases map to TRBD1. J was trimmed by 1 base and V by 6 bases; bases with no gene match: 6. This CDR3 contains 15 residues. The DNA for the CDR3 is TGTGCCAGCAGCTCCGACAGGGACAGCAATCAGCCCCAGCATTTT. Its protein is CASSSDRDSNQPQHF.

This clonotype was seen a few times. The rearrangement joins TRBV5-1 to TRBJ2-2; D not certain. The length of the CDR3 is 15 residues. CDR1 and CDR2 (germline): SGHRS, YFSETQ. V was shortened by 4 bases and J by 5 bases, with 15 bases between the two germline ends. The CDR3 loop is CASSLYQAETGELFF. CDR3 in DNA: TGCGCCAGCAGCCTATATCAAGCCGAGACCGGGGAGCTGTTTTTT.

Only a few counts were recorded for this clonotype. The chain is built from TRBV12-3 or TRBV12-4 and TRBJ1-2; 7 bases map to TRBD1. The CDR3 runs to 14 residues. With V trimmed by 5 bases and J by 6 bases, 9 bases remained unmatched. CDR3 in DNA: TGTGCCAGCAGTAACCGACAGGGTGGACATGGCTACACCTTC. This gives the protein CASSNRQGGHGYTF.

The CDR3 region has the DNA TGTGCCAGCAGATCAGGGGGCCCAGATACGCAGTATTTT. It codes for CASRSGGPDTQYF. This chain joins TRBV7-6 and TRBJ2-3, with 8 bases aligning to TRBD1. Per germline, CDR1 SGHVS and CDR2 FNYEAQ. The CDR3 length is 13 residues. After removal of 6 bases from V and 4 bases from J, the junction contained 3 bases not matched to a gene.

This clonotype has a handful of counts. The chain carries TRBV27 and TRBJ2-2; 9 bases line up with TRBD2. J gave up 2 bases and V 8 bases, and 9 bases lay outside the gene matches. Germline CDR1 MNHEY, CDR2 SMNVEV (reference sequence). The CDR3 contains 16 residues. The CDR3 loop is CASSGGGDLNTGELFF. The CDR3 DNA is TGTGCCAGCTCCGGCGGGGGGGATCTAAACACCGGGGAGCTGTTTTTT.

The chain combines TRBV2 with TRBJ2-7; 9 positions match TRBD1. The V gene end was trimmed by 4 bases and the J gene end by 6 bases; junction bases not matched to a gene: 10. The germline CDR1 and CDR2 sequences are SNHLY and FYNNEI. The CDR3 length is 15 residues. The CDR3 DNA reads TGTGCCAGCAGTGCCCGCTCGGGACAGGGCTTCGAGCAGTACTTC. This gives the protein CASSARSGQGFEQYF.

J is TRBJ2-7 and V is TRBV12-3 or TRBV12-4; tentatively, D is TRBD2 (6 bases). The CDR3 covers 15 residues. The ends were cut back, 1 base at V and 1 base at J, with 11 bases in the middle. The CDR3 here is CASSLGAGRSYEQYF. For the CDR3, the DNA is TGTGCCAGCAGTTTAGGGGCGGGACGGTCCTACGAGCAGTACTTC.

This chain's CDR3 is CASSESTSGEPRRSQYF. CDR3 bases: TGCGCCAGCAGTGAGTCTACTAGCGGGGAACCCCGAAGATCTCAGTACTTC. The chain joins TRBV10-2 to TRBJ2-5; 10 positions agree with TRBD2. The CDR3 has 17 residues. Germline lookup yields CDR1 WSHSY and CDR2 SAAADI. With 0 bases clipped from V and 11 bases from J, the junction kept 15 bases outside the gene matches.

V and J are TRBV20-1 and TRBJ2-4; D not resolved. Germline V CDR1 and CDR2: DFQATT, SNEGSKA (reference sequence). V gave up 2 bases and J gave up 1 base, with 6 bases separating them. The CDR3 is 13 amino acids. CDR3 nucleotide sequence: TGCAGTGCTAGATCCATTGCCAAAAACATTCAGTACTTC. Protein product: CSARSIAKNIQYF.

About this clonotype: One end of the junction varies from germline; a read error may be responsible. The J gene is TRBJ2-1, the V gene TRBV4-2; D remains unclear. This CDR3 is built from 14 residues. Looked up from germline, CDR1 is LGHNA and CDR2 is YNFKEQ. The CDR3 DNA reads as TGTGCCAGCAGCCTTCAGAGCTCCCACAATGAGCAGTTCTTC. It codes for CASSLQSSHNEQFF.

This chain uses TRBV10-1 with TRBJ2-5; no clear D gene. The germline V gene encodes CDR1 WNHNN and CDR2 SYGVQD (reference sequence). The CDR3 loop spans 14 amino acids. The V end lost 4 bases, the J end lost 7 bases, and 16 bases lay between the germline ends. CDR3 in amino acids: CASSAGASMGTQYF. CDR3 coding DNA: TGCGCCAGCAGTGCTGGTGCCTCCATGGGGACCCAGTACTTC.

There are many counts of this clonotype. J is TRBJ1-5 and V is TRBV5-1, with D tentatively TRBD1 (6 bases). Trimming took off 0 bases at V and 5 bases at J, with 12 bases between the two ends. The CDR3 sequence is 15 residues long. Germline V gives CDR1 SGHRS, CDR2 YFSETQ. For the CDR3, the DNA is TGCGCCAGCAGCTTGGGAGAAGAGGGGGATCAGCCCCAGCATTTT. It codes for CASSLGEEGDQPQHF.

This rearrangement joins TRBV6-1 to TRBJ2-6; maybe TRBD2 (6 bases). This CDR3 region has 16 residues. The V end was cut by 6 bases, the J end by 4 bases, with 16 bases between. The germline CDR1 and CDR2 sequences are MNHNS and SASEGT. The CDR3 here is CASRSPGGAGANVLTF. In nucleotides, the CDR3 is TGTGCCAGCAGGAGCCCTGGAGGGGCCGGGGCCAACGTCCTGACTTTC.

The rearrangement links TRBV12-3 or TRBV12-4 to TRBJ1-1; a weak D match, TRBD1 (5 bases). V was clipped by 3 bases and J by 7 bases, with 12 bases between them. This CDR3 has 13 amino acids. The CDR3 loop reads CASSFGRAVEAFF. CDR3 DNA: TGTGCCAGCAGTTTCGGCAGGGCGGTTGAAGCTTTCTTT.

This clonotype was picked up a small number of times. The V and J genes are TRBV6-5 and TRBJ1-5, with unresolved D. Trimming cost V 0 bases and J 3 bases, with 9 bases left between them. This CDR3 is 15 amino acids long. CDR1 MNHEY and CDR2 SVGAGI come from the germline V gene. This chain's CDR3 is CASSYSMSHNQPQHF. Here the CDR3 DNA reads TGTGCCAGCAGTTACTCGATGTCCCACAATCAGCCCCAGCATTTT.

This clonotype was seen a handful of times. The chain couples TRBV3-1 to TRBJ2-3; the match to TRBD2 covers 9 bases. There are 14 residues in the CDR3. Germline trimming cut 5 bases from V and 5 bases from J; bases unmatched to any gene: 5. Germline CDR1 LGHDT, CDR2 YNNKEL (reference sequence). The CDR3 region is CASSSKRGEDTQYF. CDR3 nucleotides: TGTGCCAGCAGCTCAAAGCGGGGGGAAGATACGCAGTATTTT.

The chain recombines TRBV29-1 with TRBJ2-5, with D perhaps TRBD2 (6 bases). Trimming removed 6 bases at V and 1 base at J, with 15 bases between. The CDR3 length is 14 residues. Germline assignment: CDR1 SQVTM and CDR2 ANQGSEA. CDR3 nucleotide sequence: TGCAGCGTCTCAGAAGGGACTGTCCAAGAGACCCAGTACTTC. Translated: CSVSEGTVQETQYF.

This clonotype has just a few counts. V gene TRBV11-2 combines with J gene TRBJ1-1; D gene ambiguous. CDR1 is SGHAT, CDR2 FQNNGV, per germline. The germline V and J ends were trimmed by 2 bases and 0 bases, with 7 bases remaining between them. The CDR3 has 14 residues. The CDR3 sequence: CASSLSPVNTEAFF. DNA for the CDR3: TGTGCCAGCAGCTTATCCCCGGTGAACACTGAAGCTTTCTTT.

This clonotype was found a few times. The CDR3 region is CASSQDPVRGGETQYF. The CDR3 DNA reads as TGTGCCAGCAGCCAAGATCCTGTTCGGGGGGGAGAGACCCAGTACTTC. The chain is built from TRBV4-2 and TRBJ2-5; TRBD2 matches at 8 bases. J was trimmed by 4 bases and V by 0 bases; bases with no gene match: 7. Germline lookup yields CDR1 LGHNA and CDR2 YNFKEQ. This CDR3 has 16 amino acids.

This clonotype was found a few times. The J gene is TRBJ1-1, the V gene TRBV9; maybe TRBD1 (5 bases). The germline gives CDR1 SGDLS, CDR2 YYNGEE. The CDR3 contains 14 residues. The V end was cut by 0 bases, the J end by 5 bases, with 11 bases between. CDR3 DNA: TGTGCCAGCAGCGTAGAGGGGTTGCGGACTGAAGCTTTCTTT. This codes for CASSVEGLRTEAFF.

The genes are TRBV12-3 or TRBV12-4 and TRBJ2-1, with D unclear. This CDR3 comprises 17 residues. V was pared by 0 bases and J by 10 bases, with 22 bases between. In DNA, the CDR3 is TGTGCCAGCAGTTTAGCTCCCTTAAGGCCCCCTAAGAGCGAGCAGTTCTTC. It specifies CASSLAPLRPPKSEQFF.

V usage is TRBV2 and J usage is TRBJ2-7; 9 nucleotides match TRBD2. The CDR3 is 14 amino acids. The V segment lost 6 bases and the J segment 0 bases; nucleotides outside the gene matches: 3. Per germline, CDR1 SNHLY and CDR2 FYNNEI. The CDR3: CASRSGRSSYEQYF. The CDR3 DNA reads TGTGCCAGCAGGAGCGGGAGGAGCTCCTACGAGCAGTACTTC.

This clonotype appeared a few times. The J gene is TRBJ1-2, the V gene TRBV5-1; TRBD1 is a possible D gene (6 bases). This CDR3 is 17 amino acids long. Deletions cut 4 bases from V and 0 bases from J, with 19 bases between. Germline-derived CDR1 and CDR2 are SGHRS and YFSETQ. CDR3 sequence: CASSAGWAAGANYGYTF. The CDR3, as DNA: TGCGCCAGCAGCGCCGGTTGGGCGGCAGGGGCTAACTATGGCTACACCTTC.

This clonotype was seen a handful of times. The chain uses TRBV27 and TRBJ2-1; weak D call: TRBD2 (6 bases). Germline V lookup: CDR1 MNHEY, CDR2 SMNVEV (reference sequence). Deletions cut 6 bases from V and 4 bases from J, with 16 bases between. The CDR3 consists of 15 residues. CDR3 in DNA: TGTGCCAGCAGAGTTGCGGGGACGAAGTACAATGAGCAGTTCTTC. This encodes CASRVAGTKYNEQFF.

This clonotype was seen a handful of times. The chain couples TRBV6-2 or TRBV6-3 to TRBJ2-7; 7 bases line up with TRBD1. The CDR3 has 13 residues. Trimming at V came to 8 bases and at J to 0 bases, leaving 4 bases not matched to a gene. CDR1 and CDR2 (germline): MNHEY, SVGEGT. The CDR3 region is CASGRDSSYEQYF. In DNA form, the CDR3 reads TGTGCCAGCGGACGGGACAGCTCCTACGAGCAGTACTTC.

In this sample, this clonotype turned up a few times. V usage is TRBV20-1 and J usage is TRBJ2-7, with D perhaps assigned TRBD1 or TRBD2 (6 bases each). Trimming pared 6 bases from V and 0 bases from J, leaving 15 bases between. Germline V lookup: CDR1 DFQATT, CDR2 SNEGSKA (reference sequence). This CDR3 has 14 amino acids. The CDR3 nucleotides are TGCAGTGCAACAGGGACTTCGTTCTCCTACGAGCAGTACTTC. Translating it yields CSATGTSFSYEQYF.